Below, 2 T cell receptor beta chains from the same sample are listed, as sequenced in a study of blood T cells in healthy people across ages. A second 7 to 11 cycle PCR used barcoded and J-beta primers. A single record per CDR3 protein comes from TCRdb applying MiXCR to the 5' RACE reads. Of about 2 million distinct CDR3 sequences in the sample, 49% were seen once. The sample was blood. Receptor source: a woman between 35 and 50 years old in good health.

V gene TRBV7-2 combines with J gene TRBJ1-2; no reliable D call. Germline lookup yields CDR1 SGHTA and CDR2 FQGNSA. The CDR3 consists of 13 residues. Trimming removed 4 bases at V and 7 bases at J, with 13 bases between. CDR3 sequence (DNA): TGTGCCAGCAGCTACGCTTTTTCTCTTGGCTACACCTTC. Its translation: CASSYAFSLGYTF.

This clonotype was picked up a small number of times. The gene calls are TRBV28 and TRBJ2-5, with TRBD2 matching over 8 bases. Germline values: CDR1 MDHEN, CDR2 SYDVKM. The junction had 16 bases not matched to a gene; V was cut back by 5 bases and J by 11 bases. The CDR3 spans 15 residues. The CDR3 is CASSLSGSSGDRQYF. The CDR3 DNA sequence: TGTGCCAGCAGTCTCTCGGGGAGTAGCGGGGATAGGCAGTACTTC.